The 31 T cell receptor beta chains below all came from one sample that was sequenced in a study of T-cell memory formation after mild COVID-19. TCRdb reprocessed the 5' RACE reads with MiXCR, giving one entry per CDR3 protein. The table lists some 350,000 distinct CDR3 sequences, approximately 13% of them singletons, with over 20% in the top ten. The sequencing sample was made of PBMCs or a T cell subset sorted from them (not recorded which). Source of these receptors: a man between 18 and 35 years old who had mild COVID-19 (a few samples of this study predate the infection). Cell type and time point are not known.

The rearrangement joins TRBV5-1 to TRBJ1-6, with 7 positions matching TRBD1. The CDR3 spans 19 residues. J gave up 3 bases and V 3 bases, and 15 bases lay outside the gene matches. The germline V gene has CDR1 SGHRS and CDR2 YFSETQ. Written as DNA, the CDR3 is TGCGCCAGCAGCTGGCCGGGACAGCAACTCCTTATCTATAATTCACCCCTCCACTTT. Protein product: CASSWPGQQLLIYNSPLHF.

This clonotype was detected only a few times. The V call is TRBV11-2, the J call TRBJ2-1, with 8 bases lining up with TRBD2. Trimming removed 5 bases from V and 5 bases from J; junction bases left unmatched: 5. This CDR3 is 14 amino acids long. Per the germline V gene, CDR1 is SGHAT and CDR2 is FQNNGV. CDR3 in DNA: TGTGCCAGCAGCCGCGGGGGGTTTGACAATGAGCAGTTCTTC. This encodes CASSRGGFDNEQFF.

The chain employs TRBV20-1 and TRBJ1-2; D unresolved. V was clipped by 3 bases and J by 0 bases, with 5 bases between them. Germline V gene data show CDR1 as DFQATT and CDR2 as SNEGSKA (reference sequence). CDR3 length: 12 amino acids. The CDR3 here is CSASPANYGYTF. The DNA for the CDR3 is TGCAGTGCTAGCCCGGCTAACTATGGCTACACCTTC.

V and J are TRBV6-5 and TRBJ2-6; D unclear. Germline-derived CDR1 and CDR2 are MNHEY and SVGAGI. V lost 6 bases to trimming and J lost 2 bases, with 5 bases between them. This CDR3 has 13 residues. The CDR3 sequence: CASRNPGANVLTF. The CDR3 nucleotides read TGTGCCAGCAGAAATCCTGGGGCCAACGTCCTGACTTTC.

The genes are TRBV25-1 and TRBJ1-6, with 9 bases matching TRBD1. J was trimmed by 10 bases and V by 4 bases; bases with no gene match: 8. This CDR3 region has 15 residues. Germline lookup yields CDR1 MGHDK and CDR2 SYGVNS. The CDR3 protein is CASSARDRDGSPLHF. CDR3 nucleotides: TGTGCCAGCAGTGCCCGGGACAGGGATGGGTCACCCCTCCACTTT.

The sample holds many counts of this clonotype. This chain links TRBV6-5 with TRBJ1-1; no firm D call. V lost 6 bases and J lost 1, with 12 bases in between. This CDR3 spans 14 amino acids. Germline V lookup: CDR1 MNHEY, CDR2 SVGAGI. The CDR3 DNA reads TGTGCCAGCAGCCCTGGACTGAGGAACACTGAAGCTTTCTTT. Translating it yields CASSPGLRNTEAFF.

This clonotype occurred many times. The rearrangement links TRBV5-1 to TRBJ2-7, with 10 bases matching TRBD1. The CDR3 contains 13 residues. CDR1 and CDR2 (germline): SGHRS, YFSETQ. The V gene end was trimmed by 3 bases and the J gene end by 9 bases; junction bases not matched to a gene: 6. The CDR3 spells CASSSGTGEGQYV. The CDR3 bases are TGCGCCAGCAGCTCCGGGACAGGGGAAGGGCAGTACGTC.

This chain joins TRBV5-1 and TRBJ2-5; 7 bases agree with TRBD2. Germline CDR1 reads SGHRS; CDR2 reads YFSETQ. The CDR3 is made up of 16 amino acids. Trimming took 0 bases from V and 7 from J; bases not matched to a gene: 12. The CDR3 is CASSLVPSGPGGTQYF. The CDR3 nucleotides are TGCGCCAGCAGCTTGGTACCTAGCGGTCCGGGGGGGACCCAGTACTTC.

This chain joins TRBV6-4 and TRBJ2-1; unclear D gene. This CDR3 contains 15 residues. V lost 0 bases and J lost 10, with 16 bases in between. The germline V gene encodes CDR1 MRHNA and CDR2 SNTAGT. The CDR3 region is CASSDSTKKAYEQFF. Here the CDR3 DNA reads TGTGCCAGCAGTGACTCGACCAAGAAAGCGTACGAGCAGTTCTTC.

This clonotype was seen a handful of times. This CDR3 is CASSPTSLYNEQFF. The CDR3 DNA is TGTGCCAGTAGTCCCACTAGCCTCTACAATGAGCAGTTCTTC. The chain links TRBV19 to TRBJ2-1; TRBD2 is a possible D gene (6 bases). CDR1 LNHDA and CDR2 SQIVND come from the germline V gene (reference sequence). The CDR3 contains 14 residues. Trimming took off 5 bases at V and 3 bases at J, with 11 bases between the two ends.

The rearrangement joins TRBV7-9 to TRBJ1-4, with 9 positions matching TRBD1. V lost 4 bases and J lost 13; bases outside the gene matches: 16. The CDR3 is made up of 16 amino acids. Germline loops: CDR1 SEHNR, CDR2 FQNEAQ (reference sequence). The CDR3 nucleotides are TGTGCCAGCAGCTCAGATTCGGGACAGGGACCTGTTACACTGTTTTTT. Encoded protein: CASSSDSGQGPVTLFF.

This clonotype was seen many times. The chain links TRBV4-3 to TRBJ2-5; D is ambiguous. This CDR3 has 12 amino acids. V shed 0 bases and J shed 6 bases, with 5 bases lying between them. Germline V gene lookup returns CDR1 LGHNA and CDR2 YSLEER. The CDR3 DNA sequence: TGCGCCAGCAGCCAAGATACGAAGACCCAGTACTTC. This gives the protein CASSQDTKTQYF.

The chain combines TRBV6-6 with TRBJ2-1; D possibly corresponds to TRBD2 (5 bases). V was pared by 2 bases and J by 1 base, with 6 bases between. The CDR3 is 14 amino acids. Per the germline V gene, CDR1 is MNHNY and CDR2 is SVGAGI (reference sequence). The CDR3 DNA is TGTGCCAGCAGTTACACGGGATCCTACAATGAGCAGTTCTTC. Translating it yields CASSYTGSYNEQFF.

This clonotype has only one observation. CDR3 in DNA: TGCAGTGCTAGAGTGGACGGAATTCAACCCCTCCACTTT. It yields the protein CSARVDGIQPLHF. The chain couples TRBV20-1 to TRBJ1-6, with D unclear. In germline, CDR1 is DFQATT, CDR2 SNEGSKA (reference sequence). This CDR3 is built from 13 residues. V dropped 1 base and J dropped 12 bases, with 13 bases sitting between them.

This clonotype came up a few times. The CDR3 DNA sequence: TGTGCCAGCGGTGTTAACGGACAACCCTACGAGCAGTACTTC. Translating gives CASGVNGQPYEQYF. This rearrangement joins TRBV6-5 to TRBJ2-7, with D possibly matching TRBD1 (5 bases). The CDR3 totals 14 residues. Looked up from germline, CDR1 is MNHEY and CDR2 is SVGAGI. V lost 8 bases and J lost 2, with 16 bases in between.

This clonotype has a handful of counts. CDR3 coding DNA: TGCGCCAGCAGCCAAGAACATCGACCGGCGGATACGCAGTATTTT. It translates to CASSQEHRPADTQYF. V and J are TRBV4-3 and TRBJ2-3, with unresolved D. V lost 0 bases and J 6 bases, leaving 13 bases between the germline ends. This CDR3 spans 15 amino acids. CDR1 is LGHNA, CDR2 YSLEER, per germline.

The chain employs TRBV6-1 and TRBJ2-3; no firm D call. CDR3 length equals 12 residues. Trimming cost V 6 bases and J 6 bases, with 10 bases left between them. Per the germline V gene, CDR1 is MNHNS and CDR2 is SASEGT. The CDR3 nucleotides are TGTGCCAGCAGCGTGCCGGCTGATACGCAGTATTTT. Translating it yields CASSVPADTQYF.

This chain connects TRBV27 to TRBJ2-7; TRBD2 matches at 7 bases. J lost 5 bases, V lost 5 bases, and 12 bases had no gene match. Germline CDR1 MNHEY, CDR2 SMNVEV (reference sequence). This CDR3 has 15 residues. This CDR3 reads CASSGRGRVRNEQYV. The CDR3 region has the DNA TGTGCCAGCAGTGGGAGGGGCAGGGTGAGGAACGAGCAGTACGTC.

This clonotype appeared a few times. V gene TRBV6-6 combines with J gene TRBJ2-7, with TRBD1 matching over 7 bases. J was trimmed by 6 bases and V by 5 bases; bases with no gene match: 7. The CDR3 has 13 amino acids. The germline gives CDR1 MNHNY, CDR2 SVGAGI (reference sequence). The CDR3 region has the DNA TGTGCCAGCAGTAAATGGACAGGTCTCGAGCAGTACGTC. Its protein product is CASSKWTGLEQYV.

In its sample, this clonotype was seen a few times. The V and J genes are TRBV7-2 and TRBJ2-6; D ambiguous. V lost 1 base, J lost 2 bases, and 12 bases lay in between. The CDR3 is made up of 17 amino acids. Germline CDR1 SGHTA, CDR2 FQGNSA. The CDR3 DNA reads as TGTGCCAGCAGCTTAGTATTGAAGCTGGCTGGGGCCAACGTCCTGACTTTC. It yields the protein CASSLVLKLAGANVLTF.

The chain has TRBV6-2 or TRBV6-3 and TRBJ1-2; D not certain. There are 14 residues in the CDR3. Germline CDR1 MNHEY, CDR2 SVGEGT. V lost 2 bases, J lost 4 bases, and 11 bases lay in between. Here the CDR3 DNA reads TGTGCCAGCAGTTACGGCGGAAACTTCTATGGCTACACCTTC. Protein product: CASSYGGNFYGYTF.

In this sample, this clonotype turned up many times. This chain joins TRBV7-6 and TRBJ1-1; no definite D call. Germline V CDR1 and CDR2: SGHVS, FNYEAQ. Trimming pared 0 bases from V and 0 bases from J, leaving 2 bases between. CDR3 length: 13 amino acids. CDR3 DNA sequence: TGTGCCAGCAGCTTAGCTCTGAACACTGAAGCTTTCTTT. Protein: CASSLALNTEAFF.

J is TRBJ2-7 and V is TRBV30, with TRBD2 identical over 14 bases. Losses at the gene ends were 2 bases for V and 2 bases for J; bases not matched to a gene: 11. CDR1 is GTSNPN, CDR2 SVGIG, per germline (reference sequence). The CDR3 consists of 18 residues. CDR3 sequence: CAWSTPPGTSGGTYEQYF. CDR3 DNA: TGTGCCTGGAGTACTCCCCCTGGGACTAGCGGGGGAACCTACGAGCAGTACTTC.

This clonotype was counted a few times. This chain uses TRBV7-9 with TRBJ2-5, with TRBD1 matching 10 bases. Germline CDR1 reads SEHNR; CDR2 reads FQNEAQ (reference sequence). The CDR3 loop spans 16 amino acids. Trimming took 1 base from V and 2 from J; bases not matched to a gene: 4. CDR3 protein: CASSLGDRGPQETQYF. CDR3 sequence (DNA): TGTGCCAGCAGCTTAGGAGACAGGGGGCCTCAAGAGACCCAGTACTTC.

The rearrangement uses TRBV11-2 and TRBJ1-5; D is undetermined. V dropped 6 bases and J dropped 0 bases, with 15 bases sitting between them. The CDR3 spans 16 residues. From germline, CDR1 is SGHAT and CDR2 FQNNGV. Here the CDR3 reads CASSLRGGYSNQPQHF. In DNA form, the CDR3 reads TGTGCCAGCAGTTTAAGAGGTGGATATAGCAATCAGCCCCAGCATTTT.

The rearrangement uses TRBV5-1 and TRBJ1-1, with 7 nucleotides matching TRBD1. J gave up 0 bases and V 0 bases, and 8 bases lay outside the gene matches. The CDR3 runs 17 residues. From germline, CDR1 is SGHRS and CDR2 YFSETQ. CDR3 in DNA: TGCGCCAGCAGCTTGGTGGGCAGGGGGAACATGAACACTGAAGCTTTCTTT. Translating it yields CASSLVGRGNMNTEAFF. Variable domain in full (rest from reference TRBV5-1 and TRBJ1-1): KAGVTQTPRYLIKTRGQQVTLSCSPISGHRSVSWYQQTPGQGLQFLFEYFSETQRNKGNFPGRFSGRQFSNSRSEMNVSTLELGDSALYLCASSLVGRGNMNTEAFFGQGTRLTVV.

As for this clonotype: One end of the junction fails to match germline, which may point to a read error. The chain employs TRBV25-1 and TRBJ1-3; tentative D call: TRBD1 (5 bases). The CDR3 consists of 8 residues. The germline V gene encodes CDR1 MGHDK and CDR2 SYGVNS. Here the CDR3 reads CASSDGAF. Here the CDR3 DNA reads TGTGCCAGCAGTGACGGGGCTTTT. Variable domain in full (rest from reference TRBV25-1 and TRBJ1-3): EADIYQTPRYLVIGTGKKITLECSQTMGHDKMYWYQQDPGMELHLIHYSYGVNSTEKGDLSSESTVSRIRTEHFPLTLESARPSHTSQYLCASSDGAFGEGSWLTVV.

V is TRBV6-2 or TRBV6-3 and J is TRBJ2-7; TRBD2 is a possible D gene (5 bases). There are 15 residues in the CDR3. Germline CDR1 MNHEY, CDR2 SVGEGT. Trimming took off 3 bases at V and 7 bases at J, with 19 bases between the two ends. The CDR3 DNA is TGTGCCAGCAGTTATCTTCGGACTGGGATCGGGGAGCAGTACGTC. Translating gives CASSYLRTGIGEQYV.

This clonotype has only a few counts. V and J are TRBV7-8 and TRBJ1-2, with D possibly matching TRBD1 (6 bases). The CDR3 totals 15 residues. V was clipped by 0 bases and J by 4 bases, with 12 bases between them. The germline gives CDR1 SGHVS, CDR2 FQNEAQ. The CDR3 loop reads CASSLAPGEGYGYTF. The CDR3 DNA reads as TGTGCCAGCAGCTTAGCGCCAGGGGAGGGCTATGGCTACACCTTC.

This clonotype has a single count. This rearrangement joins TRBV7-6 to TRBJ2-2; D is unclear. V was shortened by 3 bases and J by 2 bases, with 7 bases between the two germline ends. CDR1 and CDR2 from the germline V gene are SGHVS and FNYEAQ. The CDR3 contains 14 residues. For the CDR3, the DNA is TGTGCCAGCAGCTTTTGGCATAACACCGGGGAGCTGTTTTTT. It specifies CASSFWHNTGELFF.

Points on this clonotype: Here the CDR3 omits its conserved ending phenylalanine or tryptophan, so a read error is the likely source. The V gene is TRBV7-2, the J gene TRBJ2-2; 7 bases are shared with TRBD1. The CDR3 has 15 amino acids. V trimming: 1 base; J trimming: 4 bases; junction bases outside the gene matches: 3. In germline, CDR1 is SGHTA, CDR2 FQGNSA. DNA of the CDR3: TGTGCCAGCAGCTTAGGAGGGGGCCTCACCGGGGAGCTGTTTATT. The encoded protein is CASSLGGGLTGELFI.